This paragraph covers one TCR beta chain sequence. The read ends 3 residues shy of where the CDR3 ends; the end is completed using the germline J gene. This sample was taken from a study of T cells in women clearing cervical HPV infection. The table came from immunoSEQ multiplex PCR; TCRdb's copy has only in-frame clones and leaves some out. This table lists some 23,000 clones. CDR1 and CDR2 (germline): SNHLY, FYNNEI. V gave up 6 bases and J gave up 1 base, with 22 bases separating them. CDR3 length equals 18 residues. The source of this sequence is a woman between 18 and 69 years old with a cervical HPV16 infection that either progressed to CIN3+ or cleared (not recorded which). Sequenced input: blood buffy coat. V and J are TRBV2 and TRBJ1-5; D is perhaps TRBD1 (5 bases). CDR3 in amino acids: CASRPEPGHPKSNQPQHF. CDR3 DNA, as far as it was read: TGTGCCAGCAGGCCCGAGCCCGGACACCCAAAAAGCAATCAGCCC. Full variable domain (missing parts from reference TRBV2 and TRBJ1-5): EPEVTQTPSHQVTQMGQEVILRCVPISNHLYFYWYRQILGQKVEFLVSFYNNEISEKSEIFDDQFSVERPDGSNFTLKIRSTKLEDSAMYFCASRPEPGHPKSNQPQHFGDGTRLSIL.